Below, 25 T cell receptor beta chains from the same sample are listed, as sequenced in a study of blood T cells in healthy people across ages. Using a J-beta primer mix together with a sample-barcoded 5' primer, a second PCR was run for roughly 6 to 11 cycles. Each CDR3 protein is one row after TCRdb ran MiXCR on the 5' RACE reads. The table lists about a million distinct CDR3 sequences, around two fifths of them singletons. The specimen was blood. All receptors derive from a man between 18 and 35 years old in good health.

This chain joins TRBV15 and TRBJ1-4; possible D gene TRBD1, 6 bases. This CDR3 comprises 15 residues. Trimming removed 8 bases at V and 8 bases at J, with 21 bases between. Per the germline V gene, CDR1 is LNHNV and CDR2 is YYDKDF (reference sequence). CDR3 region: CATSLQGEGREKLFF. The CDR3 DNA is TGTGCCACCTCCTTACAGGGTGAGGGTAGGGAAAAACTGTTTTTT.

This clonotype was seen only a few times. The V and J genes are TRBV3-1 and TRBJ1-2; D gene ambiguous. The germline V and J ends were trimmed by 0 bases and 4 bases, with 9 bases remaining between them. CDR1 and CDR2 (germline): LGHDT, YNNKEL (reference sequence). The CDR3 runs 14 residues. The CDR3 loop reads CASSQDSSSYGYTF. As DNA, the CDR3 is TGTGCCAGCAGCCAAGATTCCAGTAGCTATGGCTACACCTTC.

This clonotype was recorded many times. This chain links TRBV9 with TRBJ2-3; D uncertain. Germline V gives CDR1 SGDLS, CDR2 YYNGEE. CDR3 length equals 12 residues. V lost 0 bases to trimming and J lost 4 bases, with 3 bases between them. CDR3 in DNA: TGTGCCAGCAGCGTAGTCCCAGATACGCAGTATTTT. Translation gives CASSVVPDTQYF. The full variable domain, in which reference TRBV9 and TRBJ2-3 provide the parts outside the CDR3, is DSGVTQTPKHLITATGQRVTLRCSPRSGDLSVYWYQQSLDQGLQFLIQYYNGEERAKGNILERFSAQQFPDLHSELNLSSLELGDSALYFCASSVVPDTQYFGPGTRLTVL.

This clonotype was seen a handful of times. The rearrangement uses TRBV7-2 and TRBJ2-2; D possibly corresponds to TRBD2 (6 bases). Germline V gene data show CDR1 as SGHTA and CDR2 as FQGNSA. CDR3 length: 15 amino acids. Trimming shortened V by 5 bases and J by 3 bases, and 13 bases separated the two germline ends. CDR3 loop: CASSQEGLYTGELFF. The CDR3 DNA reads TGTGCCAGCAGCCAGGAGGGGTTGTACACCGGGGAGCTGTTTTTT.

There are a few counts of this clonotype. The chain couples TRBV5-1 to TRBJ1-4, with 9 bases lining up with TRBD1. The V segment lost 5 bases and the J segment 8 bases; nucleotides outside the gene matches: 4. The CDR3 totals 13 residues. Germline lookup yields CDR1 SGHRS and CDR2 YFSETQ. The CDR3 bases are TGCGCCAGCAGGGGACAGGGAAGAGAAAAACTGTTTTTT. Translation: CASRGQGREKLFF.

This chain connects TRBV20-1 to TRBJ2-5, with 12 bases matching TRBD1. Germline values: CDR1 DFQATT, CDR2 SNEGSKA (reference sequence). V was clipped by 3 bases and J by 0 bases; unmatched bases: 11. The CDR3 totals 18 residues. The DNA of the CDR3 is TGCAGTGCTAGTGTCGGGACAGGGGGCGATTTGTACCAAGAGACCCAGTACTTC. Its protein product is CSASVGTGGDLYQETQYF.

The V call is TRBV6-2 or TRBV6-3, the J call TRBJ2-1; 8 bases line up with TRBD2. This CDR3 comprises 15 residues. Germline V gene data show CDR1 as MNHEY and CDR2 as SVGEGT. Losses at the gene ends were 6 bases for V and 6 bases for J; bases not matched to a gene: 10. In nucleotides, the CDR3 is TGTGCCAGCAGCTCATTCGGGGGGGGCTCCAATGAGCAGTTCTTC. It is translated as CASSSFGGGSNEQFF.

In the case of this clonotype: Its ends do not fully match the called genes, so a read error is possible. This CDR3 reads CVSSSEDTQYF. The CDR3 coding sequence is TGTGTCAGCAGCTCTGAAGATACGCAGTATTTT. The chain is built from TRBV11-3 and TRBJ2-3; D is uncertain. CDR1 is SGHNT, CDR2 YENEEA, per germline. This CDR3 is 11 amino acids long.

This chain uses TRBV12-3 or TRBV12-4 with TRBJ2-5; no definite D call. The ends were cut back, 5 bases at V and 1 base at J, with 11 bases in the middle. CDR3 size: 14 residues. In DNA, the CDR3 is TGTGCCAGCAGTAGTTCGGCGATCCAAGAGACCCAGTACTTC. Translated: CASSSSAIQETQYF.

The chain links TRBV7-8 to TRBJ1-2, with 9 bases aligning to TRBD1. Unmatched junction bases numbered 10, after V lost 2 bases and J lost 0 bases. The CDR3 spans 18 residues. The germline V gene has CDR1 SGHVS and CDR2 FQNEAQ. The CDR3 protein is CASSLKFIGTGTNYGYTF. In DNA, the CDR3 is TGTGCCAGCAGCTTAAAATTTATCGGGACAGGGACTAACTATGGCTACACCTTC.

This clonotype was seen more than once but under ten times. The CDR3 protein is CAIRGLLANEKLFF. Written as DNA, the CDR3 is TGTGCCATCAGGGGCCTTTTGGCTAATGAAAAACTGTTTTTT. The rearrangement links TRBV10-3 to TRBJ1-4; D uncertain. The CDR3 spans 14 residues. Trimming took 6 bases from V and 3 from J, leaving 11 bases between them. CDR1 and CDR2 (germline): ENHRY, SYGVKD.

This rearrangement joins TRBV3-1 to TRBJ1-2; 7 bases line up with TRBD1. Germline trimming cut 0 bases from V and 7 bases from J; bases unmatched to any gene: 8. The CDR3 loop spans 15 amino acids. CDR1 LGHDT and CDR2 YNNKEL come from the germline V gene (reference sequence). CDR3 residues: CASSQDGGQPFGYTF. The CDR3 coding sequence is TGTGCCAGCAGCCAAGATGGGGGACAGCCCTTTGGCTACACCTTC.

The chain is built from TRBV20-1 and TRBJ1-5; weak D call: TRBD1 (5 bases). The CDR3 totals 13 residues. Trimming cost V 6 bases and J 3 bases, with 12 bases left between them. CDR1 and CDR2 from the germline V gene are DFQATT and SNEGSKA (reference sequence). This CDR3 reads CSASPRANQPQHF. In nucleotides, the CDR3 is TGCAGTGCGTCCCCCAGGGCCAATCAGCCCCAGCATTTT.

This clonotype was seen a few times. V is TRBV29-1 and J is TRBJ1-1; the D gene is possibly TRBD1 (6 bases). The V end was cut by 2 bases, the J end by 5 bases, with 15 bases between. Germline V gene sequence: CDR1 SQVTM, CDR2 ANQGSEA. The CDR3 runs 14 residues. In DNA form, the CDR3 reads TGCAGCGTTGAACAGGGGAAGGATTATACTGAAGCTTTCTTT. This translates into CSVEQGKDYTEAFF.

This clonotype has only a few counts. This rearrangement joins TRBV28 to TRBJ1-5, with 10 positions matching TRBD1. CDR1 and CDR2 (germline): MDHEN, SYDVKM. V lost 3 bases and J lost 6; bases outside the gene matches: 2. The length of the CDR3 is 14 residues. CDR3 amino acids: CASSFRTGGQPQHF. CDR3 DNA: TGTGCCAGCAGTTTCCGGACAGGGGGTCAGCCCCAGCATTTT.

This clonotype was counted between two and nine times. The rearrangement uses TRBV7-2 and TRBJ2-2, with unresolved D. The germline V gene encodes CDR1 SGHTA and CDR2 FQGNSA. The V gene lost 5 bases and the J gene lost 5 bases, with 9 bases spanning the gap. The CDR3 has 13 residues. CDR3 coding DNA: TGTGCCAGCAGCATTCAGATAACCGGGGAGCTGTTTTTT. This translates into CASSIQITGELFF.

V is TRBV6-1 and J is TRBJ1-5; 7 positions agree with TRBD1. Germline V CDR1 and CDR2: MNHNS, SASEGT. The CDR3 consists of 14 residues. Unmatched junction bases numbered 10, after V lost 6 bases and J lost 8 bases. Here the CDR3 DNA reads TGTGCCAGCAGGGAGACAGGGATTGGAAAGCCCCAGCATTTT. It yields the protein CASRETGIGKPQHF.

The V call is TRBV9, the J call TRBJ2-7; D uncertain. The V gene lost 3 bases and the J gene lost 7 bases, with 20 bases spanning the gap. The CDR3 sequence is 15 residues long. Germline V gene lookup returns CDR1 SGDLS and CDR2 YYNGEE. The CDR3 DNA sequence: TGTGCCAGCAGCGCCTCCCCTCTTCAGATCGGTGAGCAGTACTTC. Translating it yields CASSASPLQIGEQYF.

This sequence joins TRBV12-3 or TRBV12-4 and TRBJ2-1; 10 nucleotides align to TRBD2. The CDR3 loop spans 14 amino acids. V dropped 3 bases and J dropped 5; count of bases not matched to a gene: 1. The CDR3 DNA is TGTGCCAGCAGTTTGAGCGGGGGGGACAATGAGCAGTTCTTC. Translated: CASSLSGGDNEQFF.

V usage is TRBV10-2 and J usage is TRBJ2-3; D might be TRBD1 (6 bases). V lost 2 bases and J lost 0, with 15 bases in between. This CDR3 region has 17 residues. The germline gives CDR1 WSHSY, CDR2 SAAADI. CDR3 amino acids: CASSEPPTRGSTDTQYF. The CDR3 DNA is TGCGCCAGCAGTGAGCCACCGACAAGGGGGAGCACAGATACGCAGTATTTT.

The CDR3 coding sequence is TGCGCCAGCAGCTCCCAACAGGGAATAGGGGAGACCCAGTACTTC. Protein sequence: CASSSQQGIGETQYF. This chain connects TRBV5-1 to TRBJ2-5, with D perhaps TRBD1 (6 bases). The CDR3 covers 15 residues. Germline lookup yields CDR1 SGHRS and CDR2 YFSETQ. The V end was cut by 3 bases, the J end by 5 bases, with 17 bases between.

The chain employs TRBV9 and TRBJ2-1; possible D gene TRBD1, 5 bases. The CDR3 has 13 amino acids. CDR1 is SGDLS and CDR2 is YYNGEE in the germline V gene. The V and J ends lost 2 bases and 10 bases respectively, with 13 bases between them. The CDR3 spells CASSVQGSSEQFF. The CDR3 nucleotides are TGTGCCAGCAGCGTCCAGGGATCAAGCGAGCAGTTCTTC.

The chain combines TRBV6-4 with TRBJ1-1; D may be TRBD1 (6 bases). The length of the CDR3 is 13 residues. V dropped 6 bases and J dropped 4 bases, with 12 bases sitting between them. Per the germline V gene, CDR1 is MRHNA and CDR2 is SNTAGT. CDR3 residues: CASRQGSGTEAFF. The CDR3 nucleotides read TGTGCCAGCAGACAGGGTTCGGGCACTGAAGCTTTCTTT.

J is TRBJ1-2 and V is TRBV9; 7 positions agree with TRBD1. Trimming took 3 bases from V and 4 from J; bases not matched to a gene: 6. Germline CDR1 SGDLS, CDR2 YYNGEE. The CDR3 is 14 residues long. The CDR3 DNA is TGTGCCAGCAGCGCAACAGGGGCCCTCTATGGCTACACCTTC. It yields the protein CASSATGALYGYTF.

The table lists this clonotype with a few counts. V and J are TRBV2 and TRBJ1-2; D is unresolved. CDR3 length: 14 residues. V lost 3 bases and J lost 3, with 11 bases in between. In germline, CDR1 is SNHLY, CDR2 FYNNEI. This chain's CDR3 is CASSDSGVDYGYTF. The CDR3 DNA is TGTGCCAGCAGTGATAGCGGGGTAGACTATGGCTACACCTTC.